The 31 T cell receptor beta chains below were found in one sample sequenced in a study of T-cell memory formation after mild COVID-19 (dated by TCRdb to the early 2020s). The library was produced with 5' RACE. The instrument was an Illumina NovaSeq 6000. TCRdb reprocessed the public reads (quality trimming at Q25 with fastp, clone calling with MiXCR) and kept in-frame beta chains. Rows are unified per CDR3 protein, each entry keeping the most common DNA and genes. This sample lists approximately 440,000 distinct CDR3 sequences; over 15% were detected once. The top ten clones comprise roughly 8.4% of the sample. Source material: PBMCs or a T cell subset sorted from them (not recorded which). The source of these receptors is an adult woman who had mild COVID-19 (a few samples of this study predate the infection). The sample titles of this study are shuffled in the database, so cell type and time point are left out; the donor was told from shared clones.

This chain links TRBV7-9 with TRBJ2-1, with no clear D. Germline V gives CDR1 SEHNR, CDR2 FQNEAQ (reference sequence). V lost 6 bases to trimming and J lost 0 bases, with 15 bases between them. The CDR3 length is 16 residues. The CDR3 spells CASSPHDSFSYNEQFF. The CDR3 DNA is TGTGCCAGCAGTCCCCATGACTCCTTCTCCTACAATGAGCAGTTCTTC.

The rearrangement uses TRBV4-2 and TRBJ2-3; 8 positions agree with TRBD1. Trimming removed 1 base from V and 5 bases from J; junction bases left unmatched: 5. The CDR3 is 15 residues long. From germline, CDR1 is LGHNA and CDR2 YNFKEQ. Written as DNA, the CDR3 is TGTGCCAGCAGCCAAGGGACAGGGAAGAAAGATACGCAGTATTTT. This sequence encodes CASSQGTGKKDTQYF.

The CDR3 reads CASRFMRSPRTGRADGYTF. In nucleotides, the CDR3 is TGTGCCAGCAGATTTATGCGCTCCCCTAGGACAGGGAGGGCCGATGGCTACACCTTC. J is TRBJ1-2 and V is TRBV12-3 or TRBV12-4; 8 bases are shared with TRBD1. The CDR3 length is 19 residues. The ends lost 6 bases at V and 6 bases at J; junction bases unmatched: 24.

This chain links TRBV20-1 with TRBJ2-1, with 12 nucleotides matching TRBD2. V gave up 5 bases and J gave up 9 bases; unmatched junction bases: 11. The germline gives CDR1 DFQATT, CDR2 SNEGSKA (reference sequence). The CDR3 has 15 amino acids. The CDR3 bases are TGCAGTGCTCTTGGGTGGACTAGCGGGAAGAGTGAGCAGTTCTTC. Its protein is CSALGWTSGKSEQFF.

This clonotype was seen more than once but under ten times. The V call is TRBV12-3 or TRBV12-4, the J call TRBJ2-5; 9 nucleotides agree with TRBD1. The CDR3 loop spans 16 amino acids. The J segment lost 6 bases and the V segment lost 6 bases, leaving 14 bases of the junction unmatched. CDR3 bases: TGTGCCAGCAGCCCTGCCGCGCGGACAGGGGTTAAGACCCAGTACTTC. It yields the protein CASSPAARTGVKTQYF.

This clonotype has ten or more counts. J is TRBJ2-7 and V is TRBV20-1; 8 bases map to TRBD1. V lost 0 bases to trimming and J lost 3 bases; unmatched junction nucleotides: 1. CDR1 and CDR2 (germline): DFQATT, SNEGSKA (reference sequence). This CDR3 is 13 amino acids long. The CDR3 protein is CSAREDRDYEQYF. In DNA form, the CDR3 reads TGCAGTGCTAGAGAGGACAGGGACTACGAGCAGTACTTC.

This clonotype was found a few times. This chain uses TRBV30 with TRBJ1-1; TRBD1 agrees at 7 bases. CDR3 length: 17 amino acids. Trimming took 4 bases from V and 1 from J; bases not matched to a gene: 15. Germline-derived CDR1 and CDR2 are GTSNPN and SVGIG (reference sequence). The CDR3 loop reads CAWTSKGLGQKNTEAFF. CDR3 nucleotide sequence: TGTGCCTGGACTTCCAAGGGGTTGGGACAGAAGAACACTGAAGCTTTCTTT.

A few counts support this clonotype. The chain links TRBV6-5 to TRBJ2-5; a weak D match, TRBD2 (6 bases). The V end lost 5 bases, the J end lost 5 bases, and 24 bases lay between the germline ends. Germline V gene lookup returns CDR1 MNHEY and CDR2 SVGAGI. CDR3 length: 17 amino acids. The CDR3 reads CASSPLLERGGGETQYF. As DNA, the CDR3 is TGTGCCAGCAGTCCCTTACTGGAAAGGGGCGGAGGGGAGACCCAGTACTTC.

This clonotype was picked up a small number of times. In DNA form, the CDR3 reads TGTGCCAGCAGCCCGGGACTCCGAGGAGATACGCAGTATTTT. Protein sequence: CASSPGLRGDTQYF. The gene calls are TRBV2 and TRBJ2-3, with D maybe TRBD2 (6 bases). V was trimmed by 6 bases and J by 5 bases, leaving 15 bases between them. CDR3 length equals 14 residues. Germline lookup yields CDR1 SNHLY and CDR2 FYNNEI. The full variable domain, with the rest looked up from reference TRBV2 and TRBJ2-3, is EPEVTQTPSHQVTQMGQEVILRCVPISNHLYFYWYRQILGQKVEFLVSFYNNEISEKSEIFDDQFSVERPDGSNFTLKIRSTKLEDSAMYFCASSPGLRGDTQYFGPGTRLTVL.

This clonotype has ten or more counts. V and J are TRBV4-1 and TRBJ2-7; D gene unclear. CDR1 is MGHRA, CDR2 YSYEKL, per germline. V lost 4 bases, J lost 3 bases, and 13 bases lay in between. There are 14 residues in the CDR3. CDR3 residues: CASSPKGQSYEQYF. The CDR3 DNA follows: TGCGCCAGCAGCCCGAAAGGCCAGAGCTACGAGCAGTACTTC.

This clonotype has just a few counts. The chain has TRBV12-3 or TRBV12-4 and TRBJ2-3; 11 bases line up with TRBD2. This CDR3 is built from 21 residues. The ends lost 7 bases at V and 3 bases at J; junction bases unmatched: 24. The CDR3, as DNA: TGTGCCAGCAACGGGCCGGGACTAGCGGAGAAGGATGTGAGCGAGACAGATACGCAGTATTTT. It codes for CASNGPGLAEKDVSETDTQYF.

This clonotype has just a few counts. This chain uses TRBV21-1 with TRBJ2-4. TRBV21-1 is marked as a pseudogene. The CDR3 sequence is 17 residues long. Written as DNA, the CDR3 is TGTGCCAGCAGCAAAGAAACCCACAGACTAGCCAAAAACATTCAGTACTTC. Its protein product is CASSKETHRLAKNIQYF.

The V call is TRBV4-1, the J call TRBJ1-1; the match to TRBD1 covers 7 bases. The CDR3 is 16 residues long. J lost 4 bases, V lost 4 bases, and 12 bases had no gene match. Per the germline V gene, CDR1 is MGHRA and CDR2 is YSYEKL. The CDR3 coding sequence is TGCGCCAGCAGCCCGCGTTACGACAGGGCGAGCACTGAAGCTTTCTTT. Its protein is CASSPRYDRASTEAFF.

The V gene is TRBV27, the J gene TRBJ2-7; D tentatively reads TRBD1 or TRBD2 (6 bases each). The CDR3 totals 15 residues. With 2 bases removed from V and 0 bases from J, the gap between germline ends came to 11 bases. Germline V gene lookup returns CDR1 MNHEY and CDR2 SMNVEV (reference sequence). The chain's CDR3 is CASSLTEGGSYEQYF. CDR3 nucleotide sequence: TGTGCCAGCAGTTTAACGGAGGGGGGCTCCTACGAGCAGTACTTC.

The table lists this clonotype with a few counts. The gene calls are TRBV7-2 and TRBJ2-7; the D is unclear. Germline-derived CDR1 and CDR2 are SGHTA and FQGNSA. There are 13 residues in the CDR3. Trimming shortened V by 5 bases and J by 0 bases, and 8 bases separated the two germline ends. The CDR3 is CASSTQSSYEQYF. The CDR3 DNA reads TGTGCCAGCAGCACACAGAGCTCCTACGAGCAGTACTTC.

V gene TRBV12-3 or TRBV12-4 combines with J gene TRBJ2-3; tentatively, D is TRBD2 (5 bases). Trimming took 5 bases from V and 5 from J, leaving 20 bases between them. This CDR3 contains 16 residues. CDR3 DNA sequence: TGTGCCAGCAGTGAAAACTTACTAGGTCGGGTAGATACGCAGTATTTT. Its translation is CASSENLLGRVDTQYF.

The rearrangement joins TRBV9 to TRBJ2-1, with D uncertain. The germline V gene has CDR1 SGDLS and CDR2 YYNGEE. The CDR3 length is 14 residues. Trimming stripped 0 bases from V and 6 bases from J, with 10 bases between. CDR3 protein: CASSVGGTPNEQFF. The CDR3 nucleotides are TGTGCCAGCAGCGTAGGAGGAACCCCCAATGAGCAGTTCTTC.

The chain links TRBV19 to TRBJ2-7; perhaps TRBD2 as D (6 bases). The V and J ends lost 5 bases and 2 bases respectively, with 16 bases between them. Per germline, CDR1 LNHDA and CDR2 SQIVND (reference sequence). The CDR3 consists of 15 residues. CDR3 loop: CASSWGGEDAYEQYF. CDR3 coding DNA: TGTGCCAGTAGTTGGGGCGGGGAAGATGCCTACGAGCAGTACTTC. The full variable domain, in which reference TRBV19 and TRBJ2-7 provide the parts outside the CDR3, is DGGITQSPKYLFRKEGQNVTLSCEQNLNHDAMYWYRQDPGQGLRLIYYSQIVNDFQKGDIAEGYSVSREKKESFPLTVTSAQKNPTAFYLCASSWGGEDAYEQYFGPGTRLTVT.

This clonotype was seen only a few times. CDR3 loop: CASSQDRDFYNEQFF. For the CDR3, the DNA is TGTGCCAGCAGCCAAGATAGGGACTTCTACAATGAGCAGTTCTTC. The rearrangement uses TRBV3-1 and TRBJ2-1, with TRBD2 as a possible D gene (6 bases). Looked up from germline, CDR1 is LGHDT and CDR2 is YNNKEL (reference sequence). CDR3 length: 15 amino acids. Trimming took off 0 bases at V and 3 bases at J, with 9 bases between the two ends.

This clonotype was counted between two and nine times. V gene TRBV6-1 combines with J gene TRBJ1-1; TRBD1 matches at 7 bases. This CDR3 has 14 amino acids. Losses at the gene ends were 0 bases for V and 4 bases for J; bases not matched to a gene: 2. Germline V gene sequence: CDR1 MNHNS, CDR2 SASEGT. CDR3 protein: CASSEAQGGTEAFF. In DNA, the CDR3 is TGTGCCAGCAGTGAAGCGCAGGGGGGCACTGAAGCTTTCTTT.

The chain has TRBV5-1 and TRBJ2-7, with 11 positions matching TRBD2. V lost 3 bases, J lost 2 bases, and 4 bases stayed unmatched. Germline V gene data show CDR1 as SGHRS and CDR2 as YFSETQ. The CDR3 is made up of 15 amino acids. The CDR3 is CASSSGTSGPYEQYF. The DNA of the CDR3 is TGCGCCAGCAGCTCAGGGACTAGCGGACCCTACGAGCAGTACTTC.

CDR3 region: CASSYSRGLYEQYF. The CDR3 DNA reads as TGTGCCAGCAGTTACTCCAGGGGACTCTACGAGCAGTACTTC. The J gene is TRBJ2-7, the V gene TRBV6-2 or TRBV6-3; D is perhaps TRBD1 or TRBD2 (6 bases each). There are 14 residues in the CDR3. V lost 0 bases and J lost 3, with 9 bases in between. Germline values: CDR1 MNHEY, CDR2 SVGEGT.

This clonotype was seen a few times. The J gene is TRBJ2-3, the V gene TRBV20-1, with TRBD2 identical over 9 bases. The germline V gene encodes CDR1 DFQATT and CDR2 SNEGSKA (reference sequence). The length of the CDR3 is 14 residues. After removal of 6 bases from V and 4 bases from J, the junction contained 8 bases not matched to a gene. As DNA, the CDR3 is TGCAGTGCGCCAATAGCGGGAGAGGCAGATACGCAGTATTTT. Protein: CSAPIAGEADTQYF.

The table lists this clonotype with a few counts. The J gene is TRBJ1-2, the V gene TRBV12-3 or TRBV12-4; 9 bases fit TRBD1. The V and J ends lost 7 bases and 5 bases, in that order; junction bases with no gene match: 8. The length of the CDR3 is 14 residues. The CDR3 here is CASTGQGIGYGYTF. The CDR3 nucleotides read TGTGCCAGCACAGGACAGGGGATTGGGTATGGCTACACCTTC.

This chain connects TRBV6-4 to TRBJ2-1; TRBD2 matches at 10 bases. The length of the CDR3 is 15 residues. The V gene's germline CDR1 is MRHNA and CDR2 SNTAGT. With 1 base clipped from V and 9 bases from J, the junction kept 6 bases outside the gene matches. CDR3 sequence: CASSDWLAGVGEQFF. CDR3 nucleotides: TGTGCCAGCAGTGACTGGCTAGCGGGAGTCGGTGAGCAGTTCTTC.

This clonotype was seen many times. The chain links TRBV5-1 to TRBJ2-5, with D unresolved. The V gene's germline CDR1 is SGHRS and CDR2 YFSETQ. Trimming stripped 0 bases from V and 2 bases from J, with 8 bases between. CDR3 length: 14 amino acids. CDR3 sequence reads: CASSLDGNQETQYF. The CDR3 nucleotides read TGCGCCAGCAGCTTGGACGGAAATCAAGAGACCCAGTACTTC.

The chain recombines TRBV11-2 with TRBJ2-2; D is unclear. This CDR3 has 15 residues. Germline values: CDR1 SGHAT, CDR2 FQNNGV. Between the trimmed V and J ends, which lost 5 bases and 3 bases, there was a span of 13 bases. The CDR3 DNA follows: TGTGCCAGCAGCCCCTCAAACACGGACACCGGGGAGCTGTTTTTT. It codes for CASSPSNTDTGELFF. Full variable domain (rest looked up from reference TRBV11-2 and TRBJ2-2): EAGVAQSPRYKIIEKRQSVAFWCNPISGHATLYWYQQILGQGPKLLIQFQNNGVVDDSQLPKDRFSAERLKGVDSTLKIQPAKLEDSAVYLCASSPSNTDTGELFFGEGSRLTVL.

This chain connects TRBV27 to TRBJ2-5; D is ambiguous. Trimming stripped 5 bases from V and 1 base from J, with 8 bases between. The CDR3 spans 13 residues. Germline V gene data show CDR1 as MNHEY and CDR2 as SMNVEV (reference sequence). CDR3 nucleotides: TGTGCCAGCAGTCCTTTCATCCAAGAGACCCAGTACTTC. This sequence encodes CASSPFIQETQYF.

This clonotype has only a few counts. The genes are TRBV20-1 and TRBJ1-1; 7 bases align to TRBD1. There are 15 residues in the CDR3. Germline V gives CDR1 DFQATT, CDR2 SNEGSKA (reference sequence). V shed 5 bases and J 6 bases; nucleotides not matched to a gene: 15. The CDR3 region is CSAVTLGQISPEAFF. The DNA of the CDR3 is TGCAGTGCTGTAACCTTGGGACAGATTTCGCCTGAAGCTTTCTTT.

V and J are TRBV7-9 and TRBJ1-1; a weak D match, TRBD1 (5 bases). Trimming pared 4 bases from V and 5 bases from J, leaving 14 bases between. CDR1 and CDR2 (germline): SEHNR, FQNEAQ (reference sequence). The CDR3 runs to 14 residues. Written as DNA, the CDR3 is TGTGCCAGCAGCTCCGGGACCACGACGACTGAAGCTTTCTTT. It specifies CASSSGTTTTEAFF.

This clonotype was counted a few times. The CDR3 reads CASSVGTSGSSQETQYF. The CDR3, as DNA: TGTGCCAGCAGCGTAGGGACTAGCGGGTCCTCCCAAGAGACCCAGTACTTC. The chain carries TRBV9 and TRBJ2-5, with 11 bases lining up with TRBD2. J gave up 1 base and V 0 bases, and 5 bases lay outside the gene matches. The germline gives CDR1 SGDLS, CDR2 YYNGEE. CDR3 size: 17 residues.